These 10 T cell receptor beta chains came from one sample sequenced in a study of blood T cell repertoires in COVID-19. This table comes from immunoSEQ multiplex PCR, and its TCRdb copy is limited to in-frame clones, with some not included. The sample consists of 100,000 to 150,000 clones, 70% to 90% of them appearing once. The sample consisted of peripheral blood. The receptor set was obtained from a man in his fifties with acute or convalescent COVID-19.

The V gene is TRBV14, the J gene TRBJ1-2, with D possibly matching TRBD1 (5 bases). Trimming removed 1 base from V and 7 bases from J, with 7 bases in between. The germline V gene has CDR1 SGHDN and CDR2 FVKESK. The CDR3 runs to 12 residues. The CDR3 reads CASSQVGGGYTF. As DNA, the CDR3 is TGTGCCAGCAGCCAAGTCGGGGGTGGCTACACCTTC.

V is TRBV25-1 and J is TRBJ2-1; 10 bases agree with TRBD1. Germline values: CDR1 MGHDK, CDR2 SYGVNS. This CDR3 has 16 amino acids. Unmatched junction bases numbered 7, after V lost 4 bases and J lost 4 bases. Here the CDR3 reads CASSGPTGGPYNEQFF. CDR3 DNA: TGTGCCAGCAGTGGACCGACAGGGGGCCCGTACAATGAGCAGTTCTTC.

The chain uses TRBV27 and TRBJ1-2; TRBD1 is a possible D gene (6 bases). CDR1 is MNHEY, CDR2 SMNVEV, per germline (reference sequence). The V end was cut by 4 bases, the J end by 4 bases, with 10 bases between. The CDR3 has 13 residues. The CDR3 region is CASSSQTGYGYTF. The CDR3 nucleotides are TGTGCCAGCAGTTCCCAGACAGGCTATGGCTACACCTTC.

The CDR3 DNA follows: TGTGCCAGCAGTTACAGGGACAGGGGTTACGAGCAGTACTTC. Translating gives CASSYRDRGYEQYF. The chain carries TRBV6-6 and TRBJ2-7; 10 positions agree with TRBD1. This CDR3 region has 14 residues. Germline CDR1 MNHNY, CDR2 SVGAGI (reference sequence). V was pared by 2 bases and J by 4 bases, with 2 bases of the junction left unmatched.

The chain has TRBV30 and TRBJ2-5, with 9 bases aligning to TRBD1. V shed 2 bases, J shed 8 bases, and the junction held 21 bases outside the gene matches. The CDR3 extends over 18 amino acids. Germline loops: CDR1 GTSNPN, CDR2 SVGIG (reference sequence). The CDR3 nucleotides read TGTGCCTGGAGTCCTGGACAGGGGAAAGATGGGTCAAGGATTACCCAGTACTTC. As protein: CAWSPGQGKDGSRITQYF.

The CDR3, as DNA: TGCGCCAGCAGCCAAGCAGATTCCTATGGCTACACCTTC. Amino acid sequence: CASSQADSYGYTF. The genes are TRBV4-1 and TRBJ1-2; D gene ambiguous. Germline CDR1 reads MGHRA; CDR2 reads YSYEKL. The CDR3 loop spans 13 amino acids. V was pared by 1 base and J by 4 bases, with 7 bases between.

This clone has only a few counts. At one end, the junction sequence differs from germline, possibly due to a read error. The chain is built from TRBV25-1 and TRBJ1-1; D is uncertain. This CDR3 comprises 11 residues. CDR1 and CDR2 from the germline V gene are MGHDK and SYGVNS. CDR3 amino acids: CASIMGSGIYF. The CDR3 DNA reads TGTGCCAGCATCATGGGCTCAGGCATTTACTTT.

The V gene is TRBV11-3, the J gene TRBJ2-1, with 11 bases fitting TRBD2. From germline, CDR1 is SGHNT and CDR2 YENEEA. Unmatched junction bases numbered 8, after V lost 2 bases and J lost 8 bases. This CDR3 spans 16 amino acids. For the CDR3, the DNA is TGTGCCAGCAGCTTATCCACTAGCGGGAGAAAGGATGAGCAGTTCTTC. Its protein is CASSLSTSGRKDEQFF.

J is TRBJ2-3 and V is TRBV19, with TRBD2 identical over 10 bases. V lost 6 bases and J lost 0; bases outside the gene matches: 9. Germline V gene lookup returns CDR1 LNHDA and CDR2 SQIVND (reference sequence). This CDR3 comprises 17 residues. CDR3 in DNA: TGTGCCAGTAGGTCCCGCGGACTAGCGGATAGCACAGATACGCAGTATTTT. It yields the protein CASRSRGLADSTDTQYF.

Only one count was recorded for this clone. This same CDR3 is encoded by further DNA sequences in the sample. The chain carries TRBV6-5 and TRBJ1-6; D is uncertain. With 6 bases removed from V and 1 base from J, the gap between germline ends came to 4 bases. Germline CDR1 MNHEY, CDR2 SVGAGI. The CDR3 loop spans 13 amino acids. The CDR3 here is CASRRSYNSPLHF. The CDR3, as DNA: TGTGCCAGCAGGCGGTCCTATAATTCACCCCTCCACTTT.